This T cell receptor (beta chain) appears in the sequencing data of a study of T cell responses to AZD1222 COVID-19 vaccine. A remark on this clone: The antigen is not known.

Study observations and caveats: There were mostly white British donors and more females than males, and clonal diversity was possibly underestimated.

Germline V gives CDR1 MNHEY, CDR2 SMNVEV (reference sequence). Trimming removed 5 bases at V and 0 bases at J, with 8 bases between. This CDR3 contains 14 residues. TCRdb keeps only in-frame clones here, not all; method: immunoSEQ multiplex PCR. Of 120,000 to 150,000 clones in the sample, around 92% are singletons; the top ten hold 2.5% to 3%. The sequenced sample was peripheral blood, obtained on day 0 of AZD1222 vaccination. This chain joins TRBV27 and TRBJ1-5; D ambiguous. The sequence came from an adult in good health. The CDR3: CASSIQNSNQPQHF. The CDR3 DNA sequence: TGTGCCAGCAGTATACAGAATAGCAATCAGCCCCAGCATTTT.